This entry lists 11 T cell receptor beta chains sequenced from one sample in a study of T-cell memory formation after mild COVID-19. TCRdb re-derived calls from the 5' RACE reads in MiXCR, one entry per CDR3 protein. In the table there are roughly 170,000 distinct CDR3 sequences, 18% of which are singletons. The sample comprised PBMCs or a T cell subset sorted from them (not recorded which). The receptors were gathered from a man younger than 35 who had mild COVID-19 (a few samples of this study predate the infection). Cell type and time point are not known.

In this sample, this clonotype turned up many times. The chain uses TRBV20-1 and TRBJ2-5, with 12 positions matching TRBD2. This CDR3 contains 14 residues. V lost 6 bases to trimming and J lost 2 bases; unmatched junction nucleotides: 4. CDR1 is DFQATT and CDR2 is SNEGSKA in the germline V gene (reference sequence). DNA of the CDR3: TGCAGTGCCCAGACTAGCGGGGGACAAGAGACCCAGTACTTC. Amino acid sequence: CSAQTSGGQETQYF.

This clonotype came up a few times. This chain joins TRBV5-1 and TRBJ2-3; D not resolved. The germline V gene has CDR1 SGHRS and CDR2 YFSETQ. Trimming removed 3 bases at V and 8 bases at J, with 10 bases between. The CDR3 runs 12 residues. The CDR3 spells CASSSARTTQYF. CDR3 coding DNA: TGCGCCAGCAGCTCGGCCAGGACTACGCAGTATTTT.

Details on this clonotype: It may be a read error: a sequence one base away is much more abundant. This rearrangement joins TRBV12-3 or TRBV12-4 to TRBJ2-3; 9 bases are shared with TRBD2. Unmatched junction bases numbered 7, after V lost 5 bases and J lost 4 bases. The CDR3 is 15 residues long. This chain's CDR3 is CASSQGGRGPDTQYF. The CDR3 coding sequence is TGTGCCAGCAGTCAAGGCGGGAGGGGGCCAGATACGCAGTATTTT.

This clonotype occurred a few times. This chain links TRBV6-2 or TRBV6-3 with TRBJ1-2, with 10 positions matching TRBD1. The CDR3 runs 13 residues. V lost 6 bases and J lost 6; bases outside the gene matches: 4. Germline V gives CDR1 MNHEY, CDR2 SVGEGT. The CDR3 protein is CASRRGTGDGYTF. The CDR3, as DNA: TGTGCCAGCAGACGGGGGACAGGGGATGGCTACACCTTC.

The CDR3 reads CASSGWTGSTGELFF. The CDR3 bases are TGTGCCAGCAGCGGATGGACAGGGAGCACCGGGGAGCTGTTTTTT. The rearrangement uses TRBV11-2 and TRBJ2-2, with TRBD1 matching 8 bases. V gave up 5 bases and J gave up 4 bases; unmatched junction bases: 6. The CDR3 loop spans 15 amino acids. Germline values: CDR1 SGHAT, CDR2 FQNNGV.

Only a few counts were recorded for this clonotype. V and J are TRBV12-3 or TRBV12-4 and TRBJ2-1, with D possibly being TRBD2 (6 bases). With 2 bases removed from V and 4 bases from J, the gap between germline ends came to 15 bases. There are 16 residues in the CDR3. The CDR3 sequence is CASSLLQGRGYNEQFF. The DNA for the CDR3 is TGTGCCAGCAGTTTATTGCAGGGCCGGGGGTACAATGAGCAGTTCTTC.

The V and J genes are TRBV12-3 or TRBV12-4 and TRBJ1-2, with 7 bases identical to TRBD1. This CDR3 is 13 amino acids long. V gave up 4 bases and J gave up 4 bases; unmatched junction bases: 3. The CDR3 nucleotides read TGTGCCAGCAGTTACACAGGGGCCTATGGCTACACCTTC. Protein: CASSYTGAYGYTF.

This rearrangement joins TRBV6-1 to TRBJ1-5; the D gene is possibly TRBD1 (6 bases). Trimming removed 6 bases from V and 6 bases from J, with 18 bases in between. This CDR3 is built from 15 residues. Germline-derived CDR1 and CDR2 are MNHNS and SASEGT. The CDR3 DNA sequence: TGTGCCAGCAGGGGTTACAGGGCGCCTGTTCAGCCCCAGCATTTT. As protein: CASRGYRAPVQPQHF.

The V call is TRBV24-1, the J call TRBJ1-4; D is unresolved. Germline-derived CDR1 and CDR2 are KGHDR and SFDVKD. This CDR3 has 10 residues. V was cut by 7 bases and J by 5 bases, with 1 base left in between. CDR3 loop: CATRNEKLFF. The CDR3 DNA reads as TGTGCCACCAGGAATGAAAAACTGTTTTTT.

This clonotype has only a few counts. V is TRBV4-1 and J is TRBJ1-2, with TRBD1 matching over 7 bases. CDR1 MGHRA and CDR2 YSYEKL come from the germline V gene. V trimming: 1 base; J trimming: 4 bases; junction bases outside the gene matches: 6. This CDR3 has 15 residues. CDR3 DNA sequence: TGCGCCAGCAGCCAAGGTAGGACAGGCGGCTATGGCTACACCTTC. It specifies CASSQGRTGGYGYTF.

This clonotype showed up just a few times. This sequence joins TRBV5-4 and TRBJ2-7; 10 bases line up with TRBD1. Losses at the gene ends were 0 bases for V and 1 base for J; bases not matched to a gene: 1. CDR1 and CDR2 from the germline V gene are SGHNT and YYREEE (reference sequence). CDR3 length: 15 residues. The DNA for the CDR3 is TGTGCCAGCAGCTTGGTGGGACAGGGGTCCTACGAGCAGTACTTC. Translation gives CASSLVGQGSYEQYF.